This T cell receptor (beta chain) derives from a study of early T cells in non-severe SARS-CoV-2 infection. This CDR3 region has 14 residues. V lost 1 base and J lost 8, with 17 bases in between. CDR1 and CDR2 (germline): DFQATT, SNEGSKA (reference sequence). Unique molecular identifiers (one per individual cDNA molecule) were attached. One entry per CDR3 protein, called by TCRdb with MiXCR from the 5' RACE reads. This table has 60,000 or so distinct CDR3 sequences, 9.3% appearing once. The TCR was taken from an adult who was a healthcare worker with PCR-confirmed SARS-CoV-2 infection or an uninfected control (not recorded which). Sample: whole blood. V gene TRBV20-1 combines with J gene TRBJ1-1; D call uncertain. The CDR3 sequence: CSARVVGQSVEAFF. The CDR3 DNA reads as TGCAGTGCTAGAGTAGTAGGGCAGAGCGTAGAAGCTTTCTTT.